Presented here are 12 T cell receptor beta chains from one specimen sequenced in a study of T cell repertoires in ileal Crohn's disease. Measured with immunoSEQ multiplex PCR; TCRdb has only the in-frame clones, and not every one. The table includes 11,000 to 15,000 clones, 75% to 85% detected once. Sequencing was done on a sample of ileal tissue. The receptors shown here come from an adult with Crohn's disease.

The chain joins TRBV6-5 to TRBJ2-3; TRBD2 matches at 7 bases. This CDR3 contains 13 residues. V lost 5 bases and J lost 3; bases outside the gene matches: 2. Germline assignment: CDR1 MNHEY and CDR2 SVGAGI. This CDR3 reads CASSRTRTDTQYF. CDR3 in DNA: TGTGCCAGCAGTCGGACTAGGACAGATACGCAGTATTTT.

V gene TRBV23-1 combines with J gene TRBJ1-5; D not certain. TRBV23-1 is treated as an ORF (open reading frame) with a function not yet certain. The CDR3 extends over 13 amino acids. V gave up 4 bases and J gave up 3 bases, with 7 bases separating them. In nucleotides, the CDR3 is TGCGCCAGCAGTCTCCGGGACAATCAGCCCCAGCATTTT. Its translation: CASSLRDNQPQHF.

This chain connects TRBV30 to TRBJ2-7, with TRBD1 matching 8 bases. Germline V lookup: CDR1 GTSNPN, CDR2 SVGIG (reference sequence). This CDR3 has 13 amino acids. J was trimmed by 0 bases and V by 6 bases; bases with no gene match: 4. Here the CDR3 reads CACSGGYSYEQYF. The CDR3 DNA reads TGTGCCTGTTCAGGGGGCTACTCCTACGAGCAGTACTTC.

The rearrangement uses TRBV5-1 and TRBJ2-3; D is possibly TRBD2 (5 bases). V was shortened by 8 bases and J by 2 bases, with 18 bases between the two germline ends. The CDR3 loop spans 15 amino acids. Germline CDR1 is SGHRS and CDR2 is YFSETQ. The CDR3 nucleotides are TGCGCCAGTGACGGGAATGGGCGATCCACAGATACGCAGTATTTT. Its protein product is CASDGNGRSTDTQYF.

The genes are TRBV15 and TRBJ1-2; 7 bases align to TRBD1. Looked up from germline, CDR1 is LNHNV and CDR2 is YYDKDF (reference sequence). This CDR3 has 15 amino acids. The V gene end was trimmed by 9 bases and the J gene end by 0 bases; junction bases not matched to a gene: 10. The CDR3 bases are TGTGCCACGGGGGTCAGGGGGATACCTAACTATGGCTACACCTTC. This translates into CATGVRGIPNYGYTF.

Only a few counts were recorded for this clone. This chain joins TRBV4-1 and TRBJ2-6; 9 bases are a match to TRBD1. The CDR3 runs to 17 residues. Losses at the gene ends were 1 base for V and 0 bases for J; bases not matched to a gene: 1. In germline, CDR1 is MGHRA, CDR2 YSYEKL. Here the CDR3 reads CASSQGQGVSGANVLTF. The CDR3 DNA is TGCGCCAGCAGCCAAGGACAGGGGGTCTCTGGGGCCAACGTCCTGACTTTC.

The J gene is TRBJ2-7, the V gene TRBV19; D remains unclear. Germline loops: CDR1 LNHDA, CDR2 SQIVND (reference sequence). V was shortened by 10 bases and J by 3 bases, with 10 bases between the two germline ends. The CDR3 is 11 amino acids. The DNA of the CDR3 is TGTGCCACCCGGCGAGGCTACGAGCAGTACTTC. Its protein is CATRRGYEQYF.

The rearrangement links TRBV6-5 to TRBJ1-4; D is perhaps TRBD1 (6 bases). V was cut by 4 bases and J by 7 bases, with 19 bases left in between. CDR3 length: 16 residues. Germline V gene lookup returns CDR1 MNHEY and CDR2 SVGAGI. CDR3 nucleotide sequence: TGTGCCAGCAGTTCCACACGGACAGCCTCTAGTGAAAAACTGTTTTTT. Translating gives CASSSTRTASSEKLFF.

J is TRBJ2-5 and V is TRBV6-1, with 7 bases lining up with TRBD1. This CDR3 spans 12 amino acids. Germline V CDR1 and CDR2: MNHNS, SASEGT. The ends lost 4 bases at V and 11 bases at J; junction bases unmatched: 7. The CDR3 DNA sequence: TGTGCCAGCAGTGTAGGGGGCAGGGAGCAGTACTTC. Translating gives CASSVGGREQYF.

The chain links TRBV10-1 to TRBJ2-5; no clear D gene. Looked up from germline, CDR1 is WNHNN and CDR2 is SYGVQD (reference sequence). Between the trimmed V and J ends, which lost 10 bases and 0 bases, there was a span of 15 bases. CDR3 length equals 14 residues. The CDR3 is CANSPVRDQETQYF. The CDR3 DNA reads TGCGCCAACTCACCCGTCCGGGACCAAGAGACCCAGTACTTC.

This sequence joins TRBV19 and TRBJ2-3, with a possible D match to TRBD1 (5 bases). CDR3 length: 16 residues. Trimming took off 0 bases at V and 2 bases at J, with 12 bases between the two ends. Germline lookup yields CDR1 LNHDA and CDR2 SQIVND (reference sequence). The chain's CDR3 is CASSIEGRAYTDTQYF. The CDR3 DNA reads TGTGCCAGTAGTATAGAAGGCAGGGCTTACACAGATACGCAGTATTTT.

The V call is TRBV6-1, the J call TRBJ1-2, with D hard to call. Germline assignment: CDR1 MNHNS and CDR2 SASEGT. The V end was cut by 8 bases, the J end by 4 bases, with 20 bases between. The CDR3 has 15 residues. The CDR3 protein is CASYYGLQRSYGYTF. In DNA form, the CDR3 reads TGTGCCAGCTACTACGGACTTCAGAGGTCCTATGGCTACACCTTC.